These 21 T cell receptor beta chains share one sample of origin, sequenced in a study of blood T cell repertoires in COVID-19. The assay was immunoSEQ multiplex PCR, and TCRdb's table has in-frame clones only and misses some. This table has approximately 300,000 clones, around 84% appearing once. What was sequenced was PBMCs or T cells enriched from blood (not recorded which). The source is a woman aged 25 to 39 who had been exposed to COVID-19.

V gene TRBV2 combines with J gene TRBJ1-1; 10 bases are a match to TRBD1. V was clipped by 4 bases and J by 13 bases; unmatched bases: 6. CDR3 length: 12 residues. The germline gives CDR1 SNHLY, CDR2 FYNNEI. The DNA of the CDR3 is TGTGCCAGCAGTGTAGACAGGGGGCAAGTTTTCTTT. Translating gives CASSVDRGQVFF.

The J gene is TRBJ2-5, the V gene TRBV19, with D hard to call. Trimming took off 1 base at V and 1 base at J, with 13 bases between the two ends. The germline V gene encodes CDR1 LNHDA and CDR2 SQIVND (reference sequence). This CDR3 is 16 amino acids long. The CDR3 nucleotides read TGTGCCAGTAGTATAGTGATCGGGTTGGGCCAAGAGACCCAGTACTTC. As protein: CASSIVIGLGQETQYF.

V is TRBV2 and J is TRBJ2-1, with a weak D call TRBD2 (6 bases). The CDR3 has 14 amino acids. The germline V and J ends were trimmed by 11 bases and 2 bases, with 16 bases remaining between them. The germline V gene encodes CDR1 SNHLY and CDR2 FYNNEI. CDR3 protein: CAVRNSGPYNEQFF. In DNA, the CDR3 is TGTGCCGTTAGGAATAGCGGTCCCTACAATGAGCAGTTCTTC.

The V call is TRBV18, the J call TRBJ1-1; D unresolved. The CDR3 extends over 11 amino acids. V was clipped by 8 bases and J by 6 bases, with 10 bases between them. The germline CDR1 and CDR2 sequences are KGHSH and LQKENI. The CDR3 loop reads CASSSQAEAFF. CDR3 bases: TGTGCCAGCAGTTCTCAGGCTGAAGCTTTCTTT.

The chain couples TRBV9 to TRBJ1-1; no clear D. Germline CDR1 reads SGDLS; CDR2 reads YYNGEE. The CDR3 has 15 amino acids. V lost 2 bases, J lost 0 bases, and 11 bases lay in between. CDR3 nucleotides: TGTGCCAGCAGCGTCCGGTCTGTGATGAACACTGAAGCTTTCTTT. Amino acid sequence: CASSVRSVMNTEAFF.

DNA for the CDR3: TGTGCCAGCAGTGCCAGGGGCCTATACACAGATACGCAGTATTTT. It translates to CASSARGLYTDTQYF. The chain links TRBV6-4 to TRBJ2-3, with D maybe TRBD1 (6 bases). CDR1 and CDR2 from the germline V gene are MRHNA and SNTAGT. The CDR3 spans 15 residues. V shed 4 bases and J shed 2 bases, with 13 bases lying between them.

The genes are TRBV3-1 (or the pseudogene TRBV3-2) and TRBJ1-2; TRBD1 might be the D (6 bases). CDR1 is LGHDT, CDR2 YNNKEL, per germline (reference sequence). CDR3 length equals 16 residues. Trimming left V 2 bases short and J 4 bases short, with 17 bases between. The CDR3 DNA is TGTGCCAGCAGCCAATCTTCAGGGCAGGGGAGCTATGGCTACACCTTC. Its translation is CASSQSSGQGSYGYTF.

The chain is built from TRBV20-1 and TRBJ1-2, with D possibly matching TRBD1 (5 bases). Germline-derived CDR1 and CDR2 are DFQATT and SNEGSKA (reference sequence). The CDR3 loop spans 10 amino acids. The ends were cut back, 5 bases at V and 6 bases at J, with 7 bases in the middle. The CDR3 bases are TGCAGTGCTGGGGGGGATGGCTACACCTTC. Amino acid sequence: CSAGGDGYTF.

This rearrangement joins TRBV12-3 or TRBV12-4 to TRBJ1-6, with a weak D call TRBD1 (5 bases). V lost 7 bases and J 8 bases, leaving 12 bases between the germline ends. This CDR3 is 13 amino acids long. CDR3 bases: TGTGCCAGCACTACCCAGGGTGATTCACCCCTCCACTTT. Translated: CASTTQGDSPLHF.

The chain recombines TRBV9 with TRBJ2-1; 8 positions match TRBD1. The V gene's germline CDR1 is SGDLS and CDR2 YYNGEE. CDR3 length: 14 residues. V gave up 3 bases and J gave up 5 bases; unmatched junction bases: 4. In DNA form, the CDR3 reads TGTGCCAGCAGCGCCCACAGGGGGAACAATGAGCAGTTCTTC. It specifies CASSAHRGNNEQFF.

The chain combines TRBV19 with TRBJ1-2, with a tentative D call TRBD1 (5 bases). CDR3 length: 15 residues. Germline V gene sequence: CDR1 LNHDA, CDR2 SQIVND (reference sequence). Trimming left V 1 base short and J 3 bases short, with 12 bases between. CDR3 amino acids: CASSIGQSGHYGYTF. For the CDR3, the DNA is TGTGCCAGTAGTATAGGACAGTCCGGGCACTATGGCTACACCTTC.

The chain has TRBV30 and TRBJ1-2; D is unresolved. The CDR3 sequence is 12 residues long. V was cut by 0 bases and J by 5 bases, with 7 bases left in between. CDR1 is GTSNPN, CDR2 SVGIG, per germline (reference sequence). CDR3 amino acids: CAWSVAGYGYTF. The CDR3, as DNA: TGTGCCTGGAGTGTCGCGGGATATGGCTACACCTTC.

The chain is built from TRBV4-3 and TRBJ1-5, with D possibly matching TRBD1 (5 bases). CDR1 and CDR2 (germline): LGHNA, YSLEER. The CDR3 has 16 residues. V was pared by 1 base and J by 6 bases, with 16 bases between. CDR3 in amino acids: CASSQGRTQVGQPQHF. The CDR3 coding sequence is TGCGCCAGCAGCCAAGGGAGAACACAGGTGGGTCAGCCCCAGCATTTT.

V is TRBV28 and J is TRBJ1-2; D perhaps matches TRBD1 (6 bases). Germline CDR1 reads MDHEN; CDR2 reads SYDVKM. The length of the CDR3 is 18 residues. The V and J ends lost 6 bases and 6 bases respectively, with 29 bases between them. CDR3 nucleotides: TGTGCCAGCAGCTCCGTCCCGAACTACCGGACAGTCCTCGATGGCTACACCTTC. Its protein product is CASSSVPNYRTVLDGYTF.

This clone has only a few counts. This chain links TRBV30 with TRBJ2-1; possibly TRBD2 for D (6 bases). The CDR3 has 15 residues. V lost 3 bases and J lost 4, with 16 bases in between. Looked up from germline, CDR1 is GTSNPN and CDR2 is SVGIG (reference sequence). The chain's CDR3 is CAWRTEGDLYNEQFF. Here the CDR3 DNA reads TGTGCCTGGAGGACGGAGGGTGATTTGTACAATGAGCAGTTCTTC.

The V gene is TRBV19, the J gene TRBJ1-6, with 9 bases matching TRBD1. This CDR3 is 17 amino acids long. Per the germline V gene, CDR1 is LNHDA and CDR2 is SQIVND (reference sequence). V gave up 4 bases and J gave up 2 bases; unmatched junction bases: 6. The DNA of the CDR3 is TGTGCCAGTAGTACGGGACAGGGTGGGACCTATAATTCACCCCTCCACTTT. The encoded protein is CASSTGQGGTYNSPLHF.

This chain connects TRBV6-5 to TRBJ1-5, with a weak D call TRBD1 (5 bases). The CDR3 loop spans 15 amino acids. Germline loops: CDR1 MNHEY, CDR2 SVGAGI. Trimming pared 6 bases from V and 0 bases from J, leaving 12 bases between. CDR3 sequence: CASSRDSYSNQPQHF. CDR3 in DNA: TGTGCCAGCAGCCGCGACAGTTATAGCAATCAGCCCCAGCATTTT.

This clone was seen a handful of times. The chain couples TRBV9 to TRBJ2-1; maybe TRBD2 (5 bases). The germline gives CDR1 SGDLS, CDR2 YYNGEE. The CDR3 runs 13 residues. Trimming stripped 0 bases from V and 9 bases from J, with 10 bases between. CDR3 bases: TGTGCCAGCAGCGTAGCGGGATTGGGTGAGCAGTTCTTC. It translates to CASSVAGLGEQFF.

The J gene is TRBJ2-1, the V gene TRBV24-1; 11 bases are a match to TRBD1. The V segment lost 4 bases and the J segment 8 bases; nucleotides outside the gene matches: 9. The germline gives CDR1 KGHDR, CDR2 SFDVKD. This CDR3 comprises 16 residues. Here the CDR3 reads CATSDRGQGARDEQFF. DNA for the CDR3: TGTGCCACCAGTGACCGCGGACAGGGGGCTAGGGATGAGCAGTTCTTC.

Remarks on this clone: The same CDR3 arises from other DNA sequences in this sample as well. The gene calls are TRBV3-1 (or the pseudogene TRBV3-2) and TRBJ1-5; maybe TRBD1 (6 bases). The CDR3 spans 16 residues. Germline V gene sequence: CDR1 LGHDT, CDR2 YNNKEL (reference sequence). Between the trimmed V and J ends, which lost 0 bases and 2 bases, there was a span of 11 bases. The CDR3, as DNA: TGTGCCAGCAGCCAAGATAGCAGGGGCGGCAATCAGCCCCAGCATTTT. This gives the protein CASSQDSRGGNQPQHF.

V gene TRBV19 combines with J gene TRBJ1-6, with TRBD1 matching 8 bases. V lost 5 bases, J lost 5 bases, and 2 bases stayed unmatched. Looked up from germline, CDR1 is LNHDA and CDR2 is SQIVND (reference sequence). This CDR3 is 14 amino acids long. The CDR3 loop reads CASSETGDNSPLHF. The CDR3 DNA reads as TGTGCCAGTAGTGAGACAGGGGATAATTCACCCCTCCACTTT.